The 21 T cell receptor beta chains given below trace back to one sample, sequenced in a study of CDR3 diversity in severe acne. TCRdb fed the PCR reads into MiXCR, producing one record per CDR3 protein. The sample carries more than 70,000 distinct CDR3 sequences, around 47% recorded once. What was sequenced was blood. These receptors were collected from a male donor with severe acne vulgaris.

The V call is TRBV5-5, the J call TRBJ1-5; no clear D. V was clipped by 4 bases and J by 4 bases, with 9 bases between them. Germline V CDR1 and CDR2: SGHKS, YYEKEE (reference sequence). The CDR3 spans 13 residues. The CDR3 DNA follows: TGTGCCAGCAGCCGGAACAGTAATCAGCCCCAGCATTTT. Amino acids: CASSRNSNQPQHF.

The chain joins TRBV6-2 or TRBV6-3 to TRBJ1-1; D is ambiguous. CDR1 and CDR2 (germline): MNHEY, SVGEGT. The CDR3 extends over 14 amino acids. The V gene lost 2 bases and the J gene lost 0 bases, with 7 bases spanning the gap. The CDR3 DNA is TGTGCCAGCAGTTACCTGGAGATGAACACTGAAGCTTTCTTT. As protein: CASSYLEMNTEAFF.

The J gene is TRBJ2-3, the V gene TRBV7-9, with a tentative D call TRBD2 (6 bases). The CDR3 consists of 14 residues. The V end was cut by 4 bases, the J end by 6 bases, with 14 bases between. The V gene's germline CDR1 is SEHNR and CDR2 FQNEAQ (reference sequence). Here the CDR3 reads CASSSVGEVDTQYF. The CDR3 DNA is TGTGCCAGCAGCTCGGTGGGGGAGGTCGATACGCAGTATTTT.

This clonotype was observed many times. The genes are TRBV19 and TRBJ1-1; D is undetermined. The germline V gene has CDR1 LNHDA and CDR2 SQIVND (reference sequence). V was trimmed by 3 bases and J by 2 bases, leaving 7 bases between them. CDR3 length equals 13 residues. CDR3 bases: TGTGCCAGTAGTATCGGGATTAACACTGAAGCTTTCTTT. This gives the protein CASSIGINTEAFF.

The J gene is TRBJ1-1, the V gene TRBV2; maybe TRBD1 (6 bases). The V gene lost 3 bases and the J gene lost 9 bases, with 14 bases spanning the gap. This CDR3 contains 13 residues. Per the germline V gene, CDR1 is SNHLY and CDR2 is FYNNEI. CDR3 sequence: CASSDMGAGKAFF. CDR3 sequence (DNA): TGTGCCAGCAGTGACATGGGGGCAGGGAAAGCTTTCTTT.

With respect to this clonotype: A much more abundant neighbour one base away suggests this may be a read error. The V and J genes are TRBV29-1 and TRBJ1-1, with D possibly matching TRBD1 (5 bases). The CDR3 spans 16 residues. Trimming stripped 4 bases from V and 4 bases from J, with 22 bases between. Germline CDR1 and CDR2: SQVTM and ANQGSEA. The CDR3 nucleotides read TGCAGCGTTGTGGGGGGATCGGGGGTGCTGAGCACTGAAGCTTTCTTT. This codes for CSVVGGSGVLSTEAFF.

The rearrangement joins TRBV20-1 to TRBJ1-6, with 8 bases aligning to TRBD1. Losses at the gene ends were 6 bases for V and 6 bases for J; bases not matched to a gene: 13. The germline V gene encodes CDR1 DFQATT and CDR2 SNEGSKA (reference sequence). CDR3 length: 16 residues. Here the CDR3 reads CSAPKPGQGFNSPLHF. CDR3 in DNA: TGCAGTGCGCCAAAACCCGGACAGGGCTTTAATTCACCCCTCCACTTT.

V usage is TRBV24-1 and J usage is TRBJ2-5; 10 bases are shared with TRBD1. Germline V gene sequence: CDR1 KGHDR, CDR2 SFDVKD. This CDR3 has 17 residues. V lost 5 bases, J lost 4 bases, and 12 bases stayed unmatched. The CDR3 nucleotides read TGTGCCACCAGTGTAGGGGGACAGGGGAAACGACGAGAGACCCAGTACTTC. This encodes CATSVGGQGKRRETQYF.

This rearrangement joins TRBV5-6 to TRBJ1-1; D gene uncertain. Trimming stripped 2 bases from V and 7 bases from J, with 12 bases between. Germline-derived CDR1 and CDR2 are SGHDT and YYEEEE. This CDR3 contains 13 residues. For the CDR3, the DNA is TGTGCCAGCAGCTTAGTATCGGGAGTTGAAGCTTTCTTT. It yields the protein CASSLVSGVEAFF.

This clonotype was counted many times. Given a much more abundant clone one base away, this may be a read error. The chain employs TRBV19 and TRBJ2-5, with TRBD2 identical over 7 bases. The germline gives CDR1 LNHDA, CDR2 SQIVND (reference sequence). The CDR3 length is 14 residues. In DNA, the CDR3 is TGTGCCAGTACCCTAGGGACTACCCAAGAGACCCAGAACTTC. Its translation is CASTLGTTQETQNF.

This clonotype was detected ten times or more. CDR3 loop: CASSQGFGTSSSYEQYF. CDR3 DNA sequence: TGCGCCAGCAGCCAAGGCTTCGGGACATCCAGCTCCTACGAGCAGTACTTC. The chain joins TRBV4-3 to TRBJ2-7; tentative D call: TRBD1 (6 bases). CDR3 length: 17 amino acids. The germline gives CDR1 LGHNA, CDR2 YSLEER. Trimming stripped 1 base from V and 0 bases from J, with 16 bases between.

The chain links TRBV2 to TRBJ1-5, with D possibly being TRBD1 (5 bases). V lost 5 bases and J lost 0, with 14 bases in between. The CDR3 is made up of 16 amino acids. CDR1 SNHLY and CDR2 FYNNEI come from the germline V gene. CDR3 DNA sequence: TGTGCCAGCAGTAGTATTTCAGGGAATAGCAATCAGCCCCAGCATTTT. Amino acids: CASSSISGNSNQPQHF.

The rearrangement uses TRBV28 and TRBJ2-1; D remains unclear. This CDR3 comprises 12 residues. Germline assignment: CDR1 MDHEN and CDR2 SYDVKM. V was cut by 3 bases and J by 5 bases, with 5 bases left in between. The CDR3 loop is CASSLVDNEQFF. DNA of the CDR3: TGTGCCAGCAGTTTGGTGGACAATGAGCAGTTCTTC.

The chain links TRBV5-1 to TRBJ1-4, with D uncertain. CDR1 and CDR2 from the germline V gene are SGHRS and YFSETQ. With 1 base removed from V and 3 bases from J, the gap between germline ends came to 7 bases. There are 14 residues in the CDR3. This chain's CDR3 is CASSLLGANEKLFF. In nucleotides, the CDR3 is TGCGCCAGCAGCTTGCTCGGAGCTAATGAAAAACTGTTTTTT. Full variable domain (outside the CDR3, taken from reference TRBV5-1 and TRBJ1-4): KAGVTQTPRYLIKTRGQQVTLSCSPISGHRSVSWYQQTPGQGLQFLFEYFSETQRNKGNFPGRFSGRQFSNSRSEMNVSTLELGDSALYLCASSLLGANEKLFFGSGTQLSVL.

The gene calls are TRBV29-1 and TRBJ2-2; D is unresolved. This CDR3 region has 15 residues. V dropped 0 bases and J dropped 7 bases, with 15 bases sitting between them. Germline V gene sequence: CDR1 SQVTM, CDR2 ANQGSEA. The DNA for the CDR3 is TGCAGCGTTGAAGACCGTGACCTTGGGGTCGGGGAGCTGTTTTTT. This gives the protein CSVEDRDLGVGELFF.

This clonotype has a count of ten or more. The chain recombines TRBV24-1 with TRBJ1-2; D gene uncertain. V lost 3 bases to trimming and J lost 6 bases, with 13 bases between them. In germline, CDR1 is KGHDR, CDR2 SFDVKD. This CDR3 region has 14 residues. The CDR3 DNA follows: TGTGCCACCAGTGATGGGCAGCCTAGCGATGGCTACACCTTC. Amino acid sequence: CATSDGQPSDGYTF.

A few counts support this clonotype. The CDR3 nucleotides read TGTGCCAGCAGCTTAGAGGGGGGGAGCACAGATACGCAGTATTTT. It translates to CASSLEGGSTDTQYF. The chain carries TRBV7-9 and TRBJ2-3; tentatively, D is TRBD2 (7 bases). CDR3 length equals 15 residues. Germline CDR1 and CDR2: SEHNR and FQNEAQ (reference sequence). Trimming removed 1 base at V and 0 bases at J, with 8 bases between.

This clonotype was recorded many times. The rearrangement links TRBV25-1 to TRBJ1-1; the D is unclear. This CDR3 has 13 residues. V gave up 6 bases and J gave up 9 bases, with 17 bases separating them. Germline CDR1 is MGHDK and CDR2 is SYGVNS. The CDR3 region has the DNA TGTGCCAGCAGCAAAGGAGGAACACTGAAAGCTTTCTTT. Its protein is CASSKGGTLKAFF.

This clonotype has a handful of counts. The chain is built from TRBV3-1 and TRBJ1-4; no clear D. The germline V gene encodes CDR1 LGHDT and CDR2 YNNKEL (reference sequence). V dropped 2 bases and J dropped 8 bases, with 12 bases sitting between them. This CDR3 has 14 amino acids. In DNA form, the CDR3 reads TGTGCCAGCAGCCAATCCTCCATGAAGGAAAAACTGTTTTTT. It translates to CASSQSSMKEKLFF.

V and J are TRBV3-1 and TRBJ1-1, with D maybe TRBD1 (6 bases). Per germline, CDR1 LGHDT and CDR2 YNNKEL (reference sequence). Between the trimmed V and J ends, which lost 4 bases and 4 bases, there was a span of 13 bases. The CDR3 length is 14 residues. As DNA, the CDR3 is TGTGCCAGCAGCCCCAGGGGTTGGGCCACTGAAGCTTTCTTT. Its protein product is CASSPRGWATEAFF. The variable domain in full, completed from reference TRBV3-1 and TRBJ1-1, reads DTAVSQTPKYLVTQMGNDKSIKCEQNLGHDTMYWYKQDSKKFLKIMFSYNNKELIINETVPNRFSPKSPDKAHLNLHINSLELGDSAVYFCASSPRGWATEAFFGQGTRLTVV.

This clonotype has a count of ten or more. V gene TRBV12-3 or TRBV12-4 combines with J gene TRBJ2-7; TRBD1 agrees at 9 bases. This CDR3 comprises 14 residues. Trimming removed 6 bases from V and 4 bases from J; junction bases left unmatched: 7. CDR3 region: CASSRDRDLYEQYF. DNA for the CDR3: TGTGCCAGCAGCCGGGACAGGGACCTTTACGAGCAGTACTTC.